Given below is one T cell receptor (beta chain) in context. What it binds is unknown. Only in-frame clones appear in the TCRdb table, and some are missing; sequencing was by immunoSEQ multiplex PCR. The sample consists of roughly 2 million clones, approximately 95% of them appearing once. This record belongs to a study of shared clonotypes between healthy human individuals. Background on the study: Plates per donor: three CD4 naive, three CD4 memory, two CD8 naive, one CD8 memory.

The CDR3 is 13 residues long. The germline V and J ends were trimmed by 6 bases and 4 bases, with 13 bases remaining between them. The germline V gene encodes CDR1 ENHRY and CDR2 SYGVKD. Study conclusions and caveats: Some naive CD4 clonotypes, about 5.5%, turned up in common across several donors.

Sequencing used naive CD4+ T cells sorted from blood. This sample's subset: CD45RA+ positively selected. The rearrangement links TRBV10-3 to TRBJ2-7; D uncertain. The receptor was derived from a man aged 18 to 35 in good health. The chain's CDR3 is CAIRAETKYEQYF. CDR3 DNA: TGTGCCATCAGGGCAGAGACCAAATACGAGCAGTACTTC.